Each of the 18 T cell receptor beta chains below was sequenced from the same sample in a study of Graves' ophthalmopathy and Graves' hyperthyroidism. The TCR beta CDR3 regions underwent amplification from RNA transcripts. HTBI primers served in a first-round RT-PCR, which a second-round multiplex PCR followed. In TCRdb, the multiplex PCR reads were re-called with MiXCR into one record per CDR3 protein. Of 500,000 to 700,000 distinct CDR3 sequences listed, 22% are singletons. Material: peripheral blood. These TCRs come from a woman between 18 and 30 years old with stable Graves' hyperthyroidism. Some clones in this sample may be carry-over from other donors' samples.

This clonotype was found many times. The chain carries TRBV20-1 and TRBJ1-1, with 9 bases identical to TRBD1. This CDR3 comprises 11 residues. Germline trimming cut 6 bases from V and 9 bases from J; bases unmatched to any gene: 5. Germline V CDR1 and CDR2: DFQATT, SNEGSKA (reference sequence). CDR3 in amino acids: CSAPTGGKAFF. DNA of the CDR3: TGCAGTGCACCAACAGGGGGCAAAGCTTTCTTT.

This clonotype was detected only a few times. V usage is TRBV5-1 and J usage is TRBJ2-2; no clear D. The germline CDR1 and CDR2 sequences are SGHRS and YFSETQ. The V gene lost 0 bases and the J gene lost 4 bases, with 7 bases spanning the gap. The length of the CDR3 is 14 residues. The CDR3 spells CASSLGHLTGELFF. CDR3 nucleotide sequence: TGCGCCAGCAGCTTGGGACACCTCACCGGGGAGCTGTTTTTT.

This clonotype has at least ten counts. J is TRBJ1-5 and V is TRBV27; no firm D call. This CDR3 comprises 14 residues. The germline gives CDR1 MNHEY, CDR2 SMNVEV (reference sequence). V was cut by 0 bases and J by 7 bases, with 10 bases left in between. In DNA, the CDR3 is TGTGCCAGCAGTTTATCTTCGCCCCGGCAGCCCCAGCATTTT. Residues: CASSLSSPRQPQHF.

This clonotype was seen many times. Its ends do not fully match the called genes, so a read error is possible. This chain joins TRBV12-3 or TRBV12-4 and TRBJ1-2; D is unclear. The CDR3 is 14 amino acids. CDR3 nucleotides: TGTGCCAGCACTTTAGCGGACTGGACCCATGGCTACACCTTC. Its translation: CASTLADWTHGYTF.

This clonotype was detected a few times. CDR3 loop: CSARDPSAGNTEAFF. The CDR3 DNA reads TGCAGTGCTAGAGATCCAAGCGCAGGGAACACTGAAGCTTTCTTT. The chain combines TRBV20-1 with TRBJ1-1; D gene ambiguous. The V gene's germline CDR1 is DFQATT and CDR2 SNEGSKA (reference sequence). V gave up 0 bases and J gave up 1 base, with 12 bases separating them. The length of the CDR3 is 15 residues.

In this sample, this clonotype turned up a few times. The CDR3 DNA is TGTGCCAGCACCACTTTGCCCTGGAATGGCAATCAGCCCCAGCATTTT. Protein sequence: CASTTLPWNGNQPQHF. The chain combines TRBV28 with TRBJ1-5; unclear D gene. V dropped 7 bases and J dropped 2 bases, with 18 bases sitting between them. In germline, CDR1 is MDHEN, CDR2 SYDVKM. The CDR3 is made up of 16 amino acids.

This clonotype occurred many times. The chain combines TRBV15 with TRBJ2-2; TRBD1 matches at 7 bases. J was trimmed by 6 bases and V by 0 bases; bases with no gene match: 1. Germline V CDR1 and CDR2: LNHNV, YYDKDF (reference sequence). The CDR3 runs to 14 residues. CDR3 DNA: TGTGCCACCAGCAGAGAGACAGGGTCCGGGGAGCTGTTTTTT. It encodes CATSRETGSGELFF.

This clonotype was found many times. The gene calls are TRBV7-6 and TRBJ2-7; no definite D call. The CDR3 loop spans 13 amino acids. Germline V gene lookup returns CDR1 SGHVS and CDR2 FNYEAQ. Deletions cut 5 bases from V and 3 bases from J, with 11 bases between. The CDR3 nucleotides are TGTGCCAGCAGCCCCGAACCTCTCTACGAGCAGTACTTC. Translated, it gives CASSPEPLYEQYF. Variable domain in full (rest from reference TRBV7-6 and TRBJ2-7): GAGVSQSPRYKVTKRGQDVALRCDPISGHVSLYWYRQALGQGPEFLTYFNYEAQQDKSGLPNDRFSAERPEGSISTLTIQRTEQRDSAMYRCASSPEPLYEQYFGPGTRLTVT.

This clonotype has a count of ten or more. CDR3 bases: TGCGCCAGCAGCGAGGGACCTTACGAGCAGTACTTC. As protein: CASSEGPYEQYF. The chain uses TRBV5-1 and TRBJ2-7, with D perhaps being TRBD1 or TRBD2 (5 bases each). V lost 4 bases and J lost 4, with 9 bases in between. The CDR3 has 12 amino acids. CDR1 SGHRS and CDR2 YFSETQ come from the germline V gene.

The chain has TRBV12-3 or TRBV12-4 and TRBJ1-2, with D tentatively TRBD1 (5 bases). Trimming stripped 3 bases from V and 8 bases from J, with 16 bases between. This CDR3 comprises 14 residues. The CDR3 DNA reads TGTGCCAGCAGTTTTTGGGCCGCCAGGGTGGGCTACACCTTC. Translating gives CASSFWAARVGYTF.

This clonotype was observed many times. This chain connects TRBV30 to TRBJ2-7, with D tentatively TRBD1 (6 bases). CDR3 size: 15 residues. V lost 0 bases and J 4 bases, leaving 16 bases between the germline ends. Germline V gene sequence: CDR1 GTSNPN, CDR2 SVGIG (reference sequence). CDR3 DNA: TGTGCCTGGAGTGTACGCGGCGGTCAGGGGTACGAGCAGTACTTC. This codes for CAWSVRGGQGYEQYF.

In its sample, this clonotype was seen a few times. The rearrangement uses TRBV7-9 and TRBJ2-7; D possibly uses TRBD1 or TRBD2 (5 bases each). CDR1 SEHNR and CDR2 FQNEAQ come from the germline V gene (reference sequence). Trimming cost V 4 bases and J 4 bases, with 14 bases left between them. The CDR3 length is 14 residues. The CDR3 DNA reads as TGTGCCAGCAGCTCAGGGTCGGGGATGTACGAGCAGTACTTC. This encodes CASSSGSGMYEQYF.

There are many counts of this clonotype. This chain links TRBV9 with TRBJ2-7; 14 bases align to TRBD2. The CDR3 consists of 15 residues. CDR1 and CDR2 (germline): SGDLS, YYNGEE. V shed 3 bases, J shed 5 bases, and the junction held 4 bases outside the gene matches. The CDR3, as DNA: TGTGCCAGCAGCGGACGACTAGCGGGAGGGAACGAGCAGTACTTC. Translating gives CASSGRLAGGNEQYF. Based on the CDR3 plus reference TRBV9 and TRBJ2-7, the full variable domain is DSGVTQTPKHLITATGQRVTLRCSPRSGDLSVYWYQQSLDQGLQFLIQYYNGEERAKGNILERFSAQQFPDLHSELNLSSLELGDSALYFCASSGRLAGGNEQYFGPGTRLTVT.

This clonotype was counted at least ten times. The chain couples TRBV10-3 to TRBJ1-6, with D hard to call. Between the trimmed V and J ends, which lost 0 bases and 12 bases, there was a span of 0 bases. This CDR3 contains 10 residues. The germline V gene has CDR1 ENHRY and CDR2 SYGVKD. CDR3 protein: CAISESPLHF. The CDR3, as DNA: TGTGCCATCAGTGAGTCACCCCTCCACTTT.

In its sample, this clonotype was seen a few times. The chain has TRBV4-1 and TRBJ1-1; D gene uncertain. This CDR3 is 15 amino acids long. The V and J ends lost 4 bases and 1 base respectively, with 13 bases between them. Germline lookup yields CDR1 MGHRA and CDR2 YSYEKL. CDR3: CASSPPGEGNTEAFF. Written as DNA, the CDR3 is TGCGCCAGCAGCCCCCCCGGCGAGGGGAACACTGAAGCTTTCTTT.

The rearrangement joins TRBV7-9 to TRBJ2-5; a weak D match, TRBD2 (5 bases). The CDR3 totals 15 residues. With 3 bases removed from V and 3 bases from J, the gap between germline ends came to 14 bases. Germline V gene data show CDR1 as SEHNR and CDR2 as FQNEAQ (reference sequence). The CDR3 sequence: CASSLGLSEEETQYF. The DNA for the CDR3 is TGTGCCAGCAGCTTGGGTCTTAGCGAAGAAGAGACCCAGTACTTC.

This clonotype was observed a single time. This chain joins TRBV11-2 and TRBJ2-5; D call uncertain. Germline assignment: CDR1 SGHAT and CDR2 FQNNGV. Trimming removed 5 bases at V and 2 bases at J, with 12 bases between. The CDR3 contains 14 residues. CDR3 bases: TGTGCCAGCAGCCCCCTGATGGGGCAAGAGACCCAGTACTTC. It translates to CASSPLMGQETQYF.

This clonotype was detected many times. J is TRBJ2-5 and V is TRBV12-3 or TRBV12-4; D unresolved. Trimming stripped 6 bases from V and 3 bases from J, with 8 bases between. The CDR3 extends over 12 amino acids. The CDR3 loop is CASRAVEETQYF. CDR3 sequence (DNA): TGTGCCAGCAGAGCCGTGGAAGAGACCCAGTACTTC.